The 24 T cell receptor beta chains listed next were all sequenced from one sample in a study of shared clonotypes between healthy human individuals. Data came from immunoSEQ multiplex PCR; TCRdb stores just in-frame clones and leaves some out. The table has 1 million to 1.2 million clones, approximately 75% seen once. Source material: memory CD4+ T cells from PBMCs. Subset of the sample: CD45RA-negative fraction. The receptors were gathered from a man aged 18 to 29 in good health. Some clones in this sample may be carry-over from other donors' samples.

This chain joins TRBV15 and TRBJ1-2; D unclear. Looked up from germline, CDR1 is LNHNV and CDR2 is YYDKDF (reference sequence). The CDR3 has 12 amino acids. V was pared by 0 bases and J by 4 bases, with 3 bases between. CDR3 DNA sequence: TGTGCCACCAGCAGAGATGTCTATGGCTACACCTTC. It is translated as CATSRDVYGYTF.

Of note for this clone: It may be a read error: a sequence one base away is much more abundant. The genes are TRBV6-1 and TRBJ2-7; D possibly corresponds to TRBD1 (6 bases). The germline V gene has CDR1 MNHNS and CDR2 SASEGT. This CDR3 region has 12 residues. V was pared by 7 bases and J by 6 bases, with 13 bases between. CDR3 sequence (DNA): TGTGCCAGCACACAGGGTCGGGGCGAGCAGTACTTC. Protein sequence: CASTQGRGEQYF.

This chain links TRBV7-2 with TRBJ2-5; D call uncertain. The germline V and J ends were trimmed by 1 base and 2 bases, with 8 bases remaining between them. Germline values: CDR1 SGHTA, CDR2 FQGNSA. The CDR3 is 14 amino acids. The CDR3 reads CASSLGGTQETQYF. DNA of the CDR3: TGTGCCAGCAGCTTAGGCGGCACTCAAGAGACCCAGTACTTC.

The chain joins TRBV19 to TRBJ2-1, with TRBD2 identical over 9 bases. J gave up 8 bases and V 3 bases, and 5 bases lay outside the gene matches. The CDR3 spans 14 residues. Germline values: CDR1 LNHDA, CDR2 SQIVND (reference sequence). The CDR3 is CASSIYSGSDEQFF. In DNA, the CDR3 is TGTGCCAGTAGTATTTATAGCGGGAGCGATGAGCAGTTCTTC.

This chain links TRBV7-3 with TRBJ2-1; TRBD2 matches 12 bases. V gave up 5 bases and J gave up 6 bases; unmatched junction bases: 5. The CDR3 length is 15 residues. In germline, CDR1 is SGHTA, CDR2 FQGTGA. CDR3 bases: TGTGCCAGCAGCCGGACTAGCGGGACGCTCAATGAGCAGTTCTTC. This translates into CASSRTSGTLNEQFF.

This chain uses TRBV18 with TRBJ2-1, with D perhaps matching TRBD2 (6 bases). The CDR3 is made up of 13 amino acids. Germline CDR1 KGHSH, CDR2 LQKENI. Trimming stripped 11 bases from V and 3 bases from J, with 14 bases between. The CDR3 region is CAGASDGYNEQFF. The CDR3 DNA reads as TGTGCCGGGGCTAGCGATGGCTACAATGAGCAGTTCTTC.

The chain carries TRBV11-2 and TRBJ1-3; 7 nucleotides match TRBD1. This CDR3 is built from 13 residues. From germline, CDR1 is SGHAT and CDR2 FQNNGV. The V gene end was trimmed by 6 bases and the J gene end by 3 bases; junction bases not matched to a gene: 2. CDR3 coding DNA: TGTGCCAGCAGTACAGGGGTTGGAAACACCATATATTTT. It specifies CASSTGVGNTIYF.

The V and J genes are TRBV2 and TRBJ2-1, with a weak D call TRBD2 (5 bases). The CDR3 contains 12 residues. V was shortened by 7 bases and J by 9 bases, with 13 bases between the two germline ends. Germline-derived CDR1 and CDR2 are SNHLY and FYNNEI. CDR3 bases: TGTGCCAGCACGAAGACTATGGTTGAGCAGTTCTTC. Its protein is CASTKTMVEQFF.

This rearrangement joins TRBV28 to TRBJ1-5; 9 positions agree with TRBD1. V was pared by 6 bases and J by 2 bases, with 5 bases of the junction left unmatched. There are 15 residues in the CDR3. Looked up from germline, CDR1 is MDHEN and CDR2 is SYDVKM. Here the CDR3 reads CASRGTGMRNQPQHF. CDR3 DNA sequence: TGTGCCAGCAGAGGGACAGGGATGCGCAATCAGCCCCAGCATTTT.

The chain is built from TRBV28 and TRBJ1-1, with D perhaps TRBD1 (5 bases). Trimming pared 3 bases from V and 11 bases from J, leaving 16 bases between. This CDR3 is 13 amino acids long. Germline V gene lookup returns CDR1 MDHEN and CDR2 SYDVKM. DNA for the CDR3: TGTGCCAGCAGTTTTCGGACTCCCAGGGTGGCTTTCTTT. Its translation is CASSFRTPRVAFF.

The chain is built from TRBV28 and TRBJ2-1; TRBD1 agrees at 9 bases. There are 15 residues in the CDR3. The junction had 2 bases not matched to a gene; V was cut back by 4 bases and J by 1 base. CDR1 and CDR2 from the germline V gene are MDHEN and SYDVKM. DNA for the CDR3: TGTGCCAGCAGTTCCGGACAGGGGTCCTACAATGAGCAGTTCTTC. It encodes CASSSGQGSYNEQFF.

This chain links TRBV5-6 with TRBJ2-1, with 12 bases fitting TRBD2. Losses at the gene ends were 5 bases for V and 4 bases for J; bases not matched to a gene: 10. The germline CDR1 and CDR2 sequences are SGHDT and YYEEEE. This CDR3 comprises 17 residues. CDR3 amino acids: CASSFRTSGTPYNEQFF. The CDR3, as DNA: TGTGCCAGCAGTTTTCGGACTAGCGGGACCCCTTACAATGAGCAGTTCTTC.

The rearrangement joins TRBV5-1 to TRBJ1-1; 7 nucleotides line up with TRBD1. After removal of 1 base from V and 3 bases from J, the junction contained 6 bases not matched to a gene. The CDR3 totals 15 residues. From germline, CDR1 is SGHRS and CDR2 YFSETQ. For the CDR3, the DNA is TGCGCCAGCAGCTTGAGACAGGGAGGCGACACTGAAGCTTTCTTT. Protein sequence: CASSLRQGGDTEAFF.

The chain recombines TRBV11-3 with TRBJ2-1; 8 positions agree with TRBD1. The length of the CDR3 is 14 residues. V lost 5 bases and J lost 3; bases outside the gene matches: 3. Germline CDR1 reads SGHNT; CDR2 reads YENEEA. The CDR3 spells CASSRGTGYNEQFF. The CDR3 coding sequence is TGTGCCAGCAGCCGAGGGACAGGCTACAATGAGCAGTTCTTC.

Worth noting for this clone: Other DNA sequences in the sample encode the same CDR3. Here the CDR3 reads CASSSETQYF. The CDR3 DNA sequence: TGTGCCAGCAGTTCAGAGACCCAGTACTTC. J is TRBJ2-5 and V is TRBV28; D uncertain. The germline V gene has CDR1 MDHEN and CDR2 SYDVKM. The CDR3 is made up of 10 amino acids. V was pared by 4 bases and J by 4 bases, with 1 base between.

Here the CDR3 reads CASSPRTGWGNYGYTF. The CDR3 DNA is TGTGCCAGCAGTCCTCGGACAGGGTGGGGGAACTATGGCTACACCTTC. The J gene is TRBJ1-2, the V gene TRBV28, with 8 positions matching TRBD1. This CDR3 spans 16 amino acids. The junction had 10 bases not matched to a gene; V was cut back by 5 bases and J by 2 bases. Germline-derived CDR1 and CDR2 are MDHEN and SYDVKM.

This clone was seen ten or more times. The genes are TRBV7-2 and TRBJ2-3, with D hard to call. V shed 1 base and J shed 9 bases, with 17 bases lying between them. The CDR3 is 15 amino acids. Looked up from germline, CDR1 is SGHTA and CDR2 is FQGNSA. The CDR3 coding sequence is TGTGCCAGCAGCTTAGGTTCGAGTAGTGGAGTCACGCAGTATTTT. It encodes CASSLGSSSGVTQYF.

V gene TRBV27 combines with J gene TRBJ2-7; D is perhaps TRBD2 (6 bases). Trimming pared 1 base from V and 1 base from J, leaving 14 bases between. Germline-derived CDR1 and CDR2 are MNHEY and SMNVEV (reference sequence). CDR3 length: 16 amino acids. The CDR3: CASSLFRGGKSYEQYF. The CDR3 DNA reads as TGTGCCAGCAGTTTATTTCGGGGCGGGAAATCCTACGAGCAGTACTTC.

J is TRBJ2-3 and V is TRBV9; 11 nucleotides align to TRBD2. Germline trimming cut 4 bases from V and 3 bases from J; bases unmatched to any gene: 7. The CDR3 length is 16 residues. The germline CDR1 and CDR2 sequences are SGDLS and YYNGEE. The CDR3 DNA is TGTGCCAGCAGCCCGTGGACTAGCGGGTGGACAGATACGCAGTATTTT. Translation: CASSPWTSGWTDTQYF.

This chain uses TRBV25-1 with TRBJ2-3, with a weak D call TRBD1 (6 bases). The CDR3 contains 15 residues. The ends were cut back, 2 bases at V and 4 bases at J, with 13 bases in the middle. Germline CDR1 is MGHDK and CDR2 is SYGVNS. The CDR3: CASSETRQVADTQYF. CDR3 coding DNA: TGTGCCAGCAGTGAAACCCGACAGGTTGCAGATACGCAGTATTTT.

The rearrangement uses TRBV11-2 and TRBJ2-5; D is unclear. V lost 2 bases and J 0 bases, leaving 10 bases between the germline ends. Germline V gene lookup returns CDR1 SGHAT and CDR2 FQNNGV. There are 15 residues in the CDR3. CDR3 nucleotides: TGTGCCAGCAGCTTAAATTCTGGGTACCAAGAGACCCAGTACTTC. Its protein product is CASSLNSGYQETQYF.

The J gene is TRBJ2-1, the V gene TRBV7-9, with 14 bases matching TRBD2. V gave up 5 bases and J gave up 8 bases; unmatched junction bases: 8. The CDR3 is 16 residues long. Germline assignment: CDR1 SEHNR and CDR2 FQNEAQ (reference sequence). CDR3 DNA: TGTGCCAGCAGCCCCGGGACTAGCGGGAGCACCTATGAGCAGTTCTTC. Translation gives CASSPGTSGSTYEQFF.

The CDR3, as DNA: TGTGCCAGCAGCAAGGGTGGCGGGGAGCTGTTTTTT. Translation gives CASSKGGGELFF. V and J are TRBV5-4 and TRBJ2-2, with no clear D. V was shortened by 4 bases and J by 7 bases, with 8 bases between the two germline ends. The CDR3 is made up of 12 amino acids. Germline values: CDR1 SGHNT, CDR2 YYREEE (reference sequence).

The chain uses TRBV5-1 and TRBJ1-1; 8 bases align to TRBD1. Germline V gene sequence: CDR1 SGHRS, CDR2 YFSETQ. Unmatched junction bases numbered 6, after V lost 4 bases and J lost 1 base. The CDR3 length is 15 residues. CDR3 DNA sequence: TGCGCCAGCAGCCCGGACAGGGTAGGGAACACTGAAGCTTTCTTT. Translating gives CASSPDRVGNTEAFF.